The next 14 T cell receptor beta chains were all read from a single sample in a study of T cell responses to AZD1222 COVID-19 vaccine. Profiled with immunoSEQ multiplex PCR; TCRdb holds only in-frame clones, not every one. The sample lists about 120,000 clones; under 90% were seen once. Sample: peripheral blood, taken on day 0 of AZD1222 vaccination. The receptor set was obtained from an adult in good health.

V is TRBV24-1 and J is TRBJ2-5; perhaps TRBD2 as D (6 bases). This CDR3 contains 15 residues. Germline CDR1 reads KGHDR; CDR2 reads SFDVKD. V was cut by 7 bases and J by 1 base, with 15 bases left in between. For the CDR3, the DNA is TGTGCCACCAGCCGCCGGGGGACGGGCCAAGAGACCCAGTACTTC. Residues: CATSRRGTGQETQYF.

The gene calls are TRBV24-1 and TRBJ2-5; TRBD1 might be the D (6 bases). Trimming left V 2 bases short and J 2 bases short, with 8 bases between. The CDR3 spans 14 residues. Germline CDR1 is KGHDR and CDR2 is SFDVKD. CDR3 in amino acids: CATSDSGQQETQYF. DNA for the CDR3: TGTGCCACCAGTGATTCCGGACAGCAAGAGACCCAGTACTTC.

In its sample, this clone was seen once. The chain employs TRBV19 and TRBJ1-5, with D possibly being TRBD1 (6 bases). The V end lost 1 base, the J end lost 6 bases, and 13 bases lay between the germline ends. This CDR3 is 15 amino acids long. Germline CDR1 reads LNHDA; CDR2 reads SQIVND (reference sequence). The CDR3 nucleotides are TGTGCCAGTAGTATAGGGGGGGGCTCTAGTCAGCCCCAGCATTTT. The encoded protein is CASSIGGGSSQPQHF.

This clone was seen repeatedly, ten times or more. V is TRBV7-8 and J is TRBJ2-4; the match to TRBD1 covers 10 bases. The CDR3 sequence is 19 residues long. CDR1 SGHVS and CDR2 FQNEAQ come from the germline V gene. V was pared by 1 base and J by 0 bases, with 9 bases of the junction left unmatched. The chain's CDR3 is CASSLEAWTGGLAKNIQYF. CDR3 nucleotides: TGTGCCAGCAGCTTAGAGGCGTGGACAGGGGGACTAGCCAAAAACATTCAGTACTTC.

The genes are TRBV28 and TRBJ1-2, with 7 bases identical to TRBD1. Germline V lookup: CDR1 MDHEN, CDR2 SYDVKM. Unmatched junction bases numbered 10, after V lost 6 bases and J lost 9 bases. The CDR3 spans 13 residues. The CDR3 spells CASSSGQRGSYTF. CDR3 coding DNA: TGTGCCAGCAGCTCGGGACAGCGTGGGAGCTACACCTTC.

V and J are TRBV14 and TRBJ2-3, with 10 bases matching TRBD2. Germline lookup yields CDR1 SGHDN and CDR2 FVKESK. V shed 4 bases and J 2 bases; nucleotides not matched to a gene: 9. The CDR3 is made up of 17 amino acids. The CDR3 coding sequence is TGTGCCAGCAGCCGACGTCTAGCGGGGGACCTCACAGATACGCAGTATTTT. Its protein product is CASSRRLAGDLTDTQYF.

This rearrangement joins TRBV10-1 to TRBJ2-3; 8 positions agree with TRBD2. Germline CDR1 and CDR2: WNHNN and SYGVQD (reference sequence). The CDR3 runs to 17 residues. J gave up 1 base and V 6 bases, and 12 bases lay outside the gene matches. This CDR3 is CASRELGGARGTDTQYF. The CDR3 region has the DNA TGCGCCAGCAGGGAACTCGGGGGGGCCCGGGGCACAGATACGCAGTATTTT.

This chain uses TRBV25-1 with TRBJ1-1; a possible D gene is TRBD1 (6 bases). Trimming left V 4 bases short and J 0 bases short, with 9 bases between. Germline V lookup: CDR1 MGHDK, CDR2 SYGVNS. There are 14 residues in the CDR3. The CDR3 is CASSADRMNTEAFF. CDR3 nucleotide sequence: TGTGCCAGCAGTGCAGACAGGATGAACACTGAAGCTTTCTTT.

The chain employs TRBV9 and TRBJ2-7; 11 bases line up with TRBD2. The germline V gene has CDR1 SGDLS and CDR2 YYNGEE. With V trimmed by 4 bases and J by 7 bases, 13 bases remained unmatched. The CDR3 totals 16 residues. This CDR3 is CASSSDLAGGFWEQYF. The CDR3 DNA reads TGTGCCAGCAGCTCCGATCTAGCGGGGGGTTTTTGGGAGCAGTACTTC. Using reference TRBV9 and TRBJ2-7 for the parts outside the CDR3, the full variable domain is DSGVTQTPKHLITATGQRVTLRCSPRSGDLSVYWYQQSLDQGLQFLIQYYNGEERAKGNILERFSAQQFPDLHSELNLSSLELGDSALYFCASSSDLAGGFWEQYFGPGTRLTVT.

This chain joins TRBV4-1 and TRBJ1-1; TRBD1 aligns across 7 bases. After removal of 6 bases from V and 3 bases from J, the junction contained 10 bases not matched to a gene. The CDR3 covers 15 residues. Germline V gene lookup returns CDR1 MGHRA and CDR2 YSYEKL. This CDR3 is CASRPEGAGDTEAFF. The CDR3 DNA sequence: TGCGCCAGCAGACCAGAGGGGGCGGGGGACACTGAAGCTTTCTTT.

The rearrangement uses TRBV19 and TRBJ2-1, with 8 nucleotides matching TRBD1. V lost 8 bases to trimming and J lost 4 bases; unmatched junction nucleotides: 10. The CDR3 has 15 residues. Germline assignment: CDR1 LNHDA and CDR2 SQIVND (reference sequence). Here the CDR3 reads CASVDQGARYNEQFF. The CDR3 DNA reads TGTGCCAGTGTTGACCAGGGGGCGCGATACAATGAGCAGTTCTTC.

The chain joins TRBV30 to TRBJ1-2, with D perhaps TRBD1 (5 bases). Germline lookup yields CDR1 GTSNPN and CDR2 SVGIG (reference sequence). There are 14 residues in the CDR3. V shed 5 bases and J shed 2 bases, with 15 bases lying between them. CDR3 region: CAWSRRGTNYGYTF. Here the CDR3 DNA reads TGTGCCTGGTCCCGGCGAGGGACGAACTATGGCTACACCTTC.

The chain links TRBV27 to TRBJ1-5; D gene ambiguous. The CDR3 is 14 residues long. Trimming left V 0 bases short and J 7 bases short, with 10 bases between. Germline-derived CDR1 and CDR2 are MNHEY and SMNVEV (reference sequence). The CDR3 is CASSLSSVRQPQHF. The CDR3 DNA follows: TGTGCCAGCAGTTTATCGTCCGTCAGACAGCCCCAGCATTTT.

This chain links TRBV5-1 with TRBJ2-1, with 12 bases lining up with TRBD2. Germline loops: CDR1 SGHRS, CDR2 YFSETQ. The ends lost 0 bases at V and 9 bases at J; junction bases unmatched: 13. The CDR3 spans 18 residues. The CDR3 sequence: CASSLAKTSGGRQGEQFF. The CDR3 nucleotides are TGCGCCAGCAGCTTGGCCAAGACTAGCGGGGGCCGCCAGGGTGAGCAGTTCTTC.